This T cell receptor beta chain stems from a study of CXCR3-negative and CXCR3-positive naive CD8 T cells. Study details: The study obtained some 150 million TRB reads, about 1.5 +/- 0.3 million per library.

With UMI labels, 5' RACE was used to prepare the TRB cDNA libraries. TCRdb re-called the 5' RACE reads; every CDR3 protein appears as one record, without DNA. This sample's clone table lists approximately 40,000 distinct CDR3 sequences. In the case of this clonotype: No antigen is known for it.

This CDR3 region has 15 residues. The germline V gene has CDR1 SGHRS and CDR2 YFSETQ. Triplicate sorts of 300,000 cells per CD8+ subset. Study-level findings and limits: After cryopreservation, expression of CXCR3 was partially reduced, and most assays were run with fresh PBMCs.

The receptor comes from a human donor in good health. Some clones in this sample may be carry-over from other donors' samples. Sequenced input: memory CD8+ T cells from blood. This sequence joins TRBV5-1 and TRBJ1-5; TCRdb proposes TRBD1, but this gene call is untestable without DNA. Here the CDR3 reads CASSLEGGGGQPQHF.